The present entry profiles one TCR beta chain with its context. Its antigen is as yet unknown. The PCR employed 60 Vbeta primers together with 13 Jbeta primers. Method: immunoSEQ multiplex PCR; TCRdb's copy keeps in-frame clones and lacks some. This table has 150,000 to 200,000 clones, 78% appearing once. The sample comes from a study of cytomegalovirus exposure and HLA in healthy donors. Study-wide results and limits: Specific recognition of CMV antigens was confirmed in vitro for a few chains (all CMV-associated). Per a later analysis, 18,000 or so TCR beta sequences showed association with HLA alleles at 0.05 false discovery rate. Most CMV-associated TCR beta chains appeared HLA-restricted in a later analysis. No immune exposure information besides CMV serostatus was available.

In germline, CDR1 is SGDLS, CDR2 YYNGEE. Trimming pared 3 bases from V and 0 bases from J, leaving 6 bases between. The CDR3 runs to 13 residues. The chain has TRBV9 and TRBJ1-1, with unresolved D. This TCR derives from a middle-aged woman in good health and CMV-seropositive. Sequencing input: PBMCs. The CDR3 sequence is CASSGGMNTEAFF. The CDR3 DNA follows: TGTGCCAGCAGCGGAGGTATGAACACTGAAGCTTTCTTT.